These 4 T cell receptor beta chains were sequenced from one sample in a study of T cells after yellow fever vaccination. MiXCR, applied by TCRdb to the 5' RACE reads, yields one record per CDR3 protein. This table holds some 560,000 distinct CDR3 sequences, less than 20% found once. Material: PBMCs, obtained 15 days after the yellow fever booster vaccination. The receptors here all came from a man aged 25 to 45 who received the YFV17D yellow fever vaccine.

This clonotype was recorded a few times. The chain joins TRBV5-8 to TRBJ2-5; 8 nucleotides match TRBD2. The CDR3 covers 17 residues. Trimming took 0 bases from V and 5 from J; bases not matched to a gene: 12. Per the germline V gene, CDR1 is SGHTS and CDR2 is YDEGEE. In DNA, the CDR3 is TGTGCCAGCAGCTTGGCCTTATTTAGCGGGACTCAGGAGACCCAGTACTTC. It translates to CASSLALFSGTQETQYF.

The chain uses TRBV7-2 and TRBJ2-1; D tentatively fits TRBD1 or TRBD2 (5 bases each). The germline gives CDR1 SGHTA, CDR2 FQGNSA. The CDR3 extends over 16 amino acids. Trimming pared 5 bases from V and 3 bases from J, leaving 17 bases between. The CDR3 DNA reads as TGTGCCAGCAGCACACCCGGGACGGCGGTCTACAATGAGCAGTTCTTC. This translates into CASSTPGTAVYNEQFF. Full variable domain (outside the CDR3, taken from reference TRBV7-2 and TRBJ2-1): GAGVSQSPSNKVTEKGKDVELRCDPISGHTALYWYRQSLGQGLEFLIYFQGNSAPDKSGLPSDRFSAERTGGSVSTLTIQRTQQEDSAVYLCASSTPGTAVYNEQFFGPGTRLTVL.

This chain uses TRBV6-1 with TRBJ2-7; D is possibly TRBD1 or TRBD2 (5 bases each). CDR3 length: 15 residues. V was pared by 8 bases and J by 2 bases, with 19 bases between. In germline, CDR1 is MNHNS, CDR2 SASEGT. Written as DNA, the CDR3 is TGTGCCAGCGGGAAAGAGGGGAGAGGGACCTACGAGCAGTACTTC. This sequence encodes CASGKEGRGTYEQYF.

This clonotype has just a few counts. The chain is built from TRBV4-2 and TRBJ2-2; D remains ambiguous. Trimming shortened V by 6 bases and J by 6 bases, and 17 bases separated the two germline ends. This CDR3 is built from 15 residues. Looked up from germline, CDR1 is LGHNA and CDR2 is YNFKEQ. The CDR3 region has the DNA TGTGCCAGCAGGACGTCGCTGAGAATGGCCGGGGAGCTGTTTTTT. It encodes CASRTSLRMAGELFF.